The entry below gives a single TCR beta chain sequence along with its context. Its target is not known. The CDR3 sequence is 13 residues long. Germline-derived CDR1 and CDR2 are MNHEY and SVGAGI. Trimming left V 3 bases short and J 2 bases short, with 7 bases between. This entry comes from a study of graft-versus-host responses after intestinal transplantation. Overall study context: Recipients across the board were started on anti-thymocyte globulin induction, then kept on tacrolimus and steroids for two to three years.

Measured with immunoSEQ multiplex PCR; TCRdb has only the in-frame clones, and not every one. The repertoire holds about 110,000 clones, with approximately 88% as singletons. General study findings and limits: Recipient marrow contained GvH clones, some of which appeared first in ileum or blood. Within the allografts of patients who had graft-donor T cell macrochimerism, graft-versus-host to host-versus-graft clonal ratios were high.

The chain is built from TRBV6-5 and TRBJ1-2, with no clear D. This TCR came from a human donor who was the organ donor for an intestinal transplant. The input for sequencing was unstimulated CD4+ T cells sorted from spleen or lymph node cells, taken before transplant. In DNA, the CDR3 is TGTGCCAGCAGTTATCGGGAAAACTATGGCTACACCTTC. Protein product: CASSYRENYGYTF.